What follows are 17 T cell receptor delta chains derived from one specimen sequenced in a study of gamma-delta T cells after stem cell transplantation. TCRdb reran clone calling via CATT on the RT-PCR reads. Its clone listing holds about 52 delta-chain clones. Specimen: gamma-delta T cells. The receptors were gathered from a human donor. It is not recorded whose cells these are; they may come from a transplant donor. This table probably holds off-target reads from a library built for another chain.

V is TRDV2 and J is TRDJ3, with 11 bases lining up with TRDD3. Unmatched junction bases numbered 3, after V lost 2 bases and J lost 1 base. This CDR3 has 18 amino acids. Germline loops: CDR1 GEAIGNYY, CDR2 EKD. CDR3 sequence: CACDNTGGYSWDTRQMFF. The CDR3 region has the DNA TGTGCCTGTGACAATACTGGGGGATATTCCTGGGACACCCGACAGATGTTTTTC.

This chain joins TRDV2 and TRDJ1, with 8 bases that match TRDD3. The CDR3 totals 17 residues. Germline-derived CDR1 and CDR2 are GEAIGNYY and EKD. The V gene end was trimmed by 0 bases and the J gene end by 0 bases; junction bases not matched to a gene: 8. CDR3 amino acids: CACDTVGGGLDTDKLIF. The CDR3 nucleotides are TGTGCCTGTGACACCGTAGGTGGGGGATTAGACACCGATAAACTCATCTTT.

This clone was counted a single time. One end of the junction is discordant with germline, which a read error may explain. This chain connects TRDV2 to TRDJ1; the match to TRDD3 covers 12 bases. The CDR3 length is 21 residues. The germline CDR1 and CDR2 sequences are GEAIGNYY and EKD. CDR3 DNA: TGTGCGTGTGACACCGTTTCCTACCGTACTGGGGGATACATAAGCACCGATAAACTCATCTTT. Amino acid sequence: CACDTVSYRTGGYISTDKLIF.

The rearrangement joins TRDV2 to TRDJ1, with 10 bases that match TRDD3. The CDR3 runs to 18 residues. The junction had 10 bases not matched to a gene; V was cut back by 1 base and J by 0 bases. Germline loops: CDR1 GEAIGNYY, CDR2 EKD. This chain's CDR3 is CACDTLGDPETNTDKLIF. The CDR3 DNA is TGTGCCTGTGACACACTGGGGGATCCCGAAACAAACACCGATAAACTCATCTTT.

The chain's CDR3 is CACDTLGRRRQHDKLIF. In DNA, the CDR3 is TGTGCCTGTGACACGCTAGGACGTAGGCGGCAACACGATAAACTCATCTTT. This chain connects TRDV2 to TRDJ1; D gene uncertain. Trimming pared 1 base from V and 4 bases from J, leaving 21 bases between. The CDR3 runs 17 residues. Germline V gene lookup returns CDR1 GEAIGNYY and CDR2 EKD.

On this clone itself: A junction boundary mismatches the germline segment, possibly from a read error. This chain links TRDV2 with TRDJ1, with TRDD3 matching 10 bases. CDR1 and CDR2 from the germline V gene are GEAIGNYY and EKD. The CDR3 length is 18 residues. The CDR3 bases are TGTGCCTGTGGCACCGTTGGCGGGGGATACGCTCGGACCGATAAACTCATCTTT. This sequence encodes CACGTVGGGYARTDKLIF.

The genes are TRDV2 and TRDJ1; D gene ambiguous. CDR1 GEAIGNYY and CDR2 EKD come from the germline V gene. This CDR3 region has 14 residues. Deletions cut 0 bases from V and 0 bases from J, with 7 bases between. CDR3 sequence (DNA): TGTGCCTGTGACACCGTGGAATACACCGATAAACTCATCTTT. It is translated as CACDTVEYTDKLIF.

This chain joins TRDV2 and TRDJ1, with 7 nucleotides matching TRDD3. Germline trimming cut 3 bases from V and 4 bases from J; bases unmatched to any gene: 7. Germline V lookup: CDR1 GEAIGNYY, CDR2 EKD. The CDR3 spans 14 residues. The CDR3 nucleotides read TGTGCCTGTGACGTACTGGGGCACAGCGATAAACTCATCTTT. Translated: CACDVLGHSDKLIF.

About this clone itself: Its ends do not fully match the called genes, so a read error is possible. The rearrangement joins TRDV2 to TRDJ1; 8 bases match TRDD3. Germline V CDR1 and CDR2: GEAIGNYY, EKD. This CDR3 has 17 amino acids. CDR3 loop: CACDTIGIRPYTDKFIF. The CDR3 DNA follows: TGTGCCTGTGACACGATCGGGATACGTCCTTACACCGATAAATTCATCTTT.

This chain connects TRDV2 to TRDJ1; D is uncertain. The CDR3 spans 13 residues. The V end was cut by 0 bases, the J end by 1 base, with 5 bases between. Germline V gene sequence: CDR1 GEAIGNYY, CDR2 EKD. CDR3 DNA: TGTGCCTGTGACACCGAGCTCACCGATAAACTCATCTTT. This gives the protein CACDTELTDKLIF.

This chain connects TRDV2 to TRDJ1, with D tentatively TRDD3 (6 bases). Germline values: CDR1 GEAIGNYY, CDR2 EKD. This CDR3 comprises 14 residues. The germline V and J ends were trimmed by 1 base and 1 base, with 9 bases remaining between them. CDR3 sequence (DNA): TGTGCCTGTGACACGCTACTGGGCACCGATAAACTCATCTTT. Residues: CACDTLLGTDKLIF.

A few counts support this clone. This chain uses TRDV2 with TRDJ1; 9 bases map to TRDD3. There are 16 residues in the CDR3. Germline assignment: CDR1 GEAIGNYY and CDR2 EKD. The trim removed 3 bases at V and 6 bases at J, leaving 13 bases unmatched. CDR3 coding DNA: TGTGCCTGTGACTCTCTGTCAACTGGGGGACTGAATAAACTCATCTTT. It is translated as CACDSLSTGGLNKLIF.

This clone was detected only a few times. The J gene is TRDJ1, the V gene TRDV2; D is unclear. Germline V gene lookup returns CDR1 GEAIGNYY and CDR2 EKD. The V end lost 1 base, the J end lost 2 bases, and 13 bases lay between the germline ends. This CDR3 has 15 amino acids. CDR3 in DNA: TGTGCCTGTGACACTATAACTGTACCAACCGATAAACTCATCTTT. This sequence encodes CACDTITVPTDKLIF.

This clone was counted only a few times. The chain has TRDV2 and TRDJ1; 9 bases map to TRDD3. This CDR3 has 21 residues. Germline assignment: CDR1 GEAIGNYY and CDR2 EKD. The junction had 20 bases not matched to a gene; V was cut back by 1 base and J by 0 bases. The CDR3 reads CACDTLLPPPGGSTYTDKLIF. CDR3 coding DNA: TGTGCCTGTGACACTTTACTTCCACCTCCTGGGGGATCGACTTACACCGATAAACTCATCTTT.

The genes are TRDV2 and TRDJ1; D possibly corresponds to TRDD3 (5 bases). This CDR3 region has 18 residues. The V end was cut by 0 bases, the J end by 1 base, with 20 bases between. CDR1 and CDR2 (germline): GEAIGNYY, EKD. The CDR3, as DNA: TGTGCCTGTGACACCGTGGGGCAAGTAAGGGTGGGCACCGATAAACTCATCTTT. It codes for CACDTVGQVRVGTDKLIF.

The V gene is TRDV2, the J gene TRDJ1; D possibly corresponds to TRDD3 (6 bases). Per germline, CDR1 GEAIGNYY and CDR2 EKD. V shed 3 bases and J shed 0 bases, with 10 bases lying between them. The CDR3 has 14 amino acids. CDR3: CACDAWGDTDKLIF. The DNA for the CDR3 is TGTGCCTGTGACGCCTGGGGAGACACCGATAAACTCATCTTT.

The chain recombines TRDV2 with TRDJ2; the D is unclear. From germline, CDR1 is GEAIGNYY and CDR2 EKD. V was cut by 8 bases and J by 8 bases, with 8 bases left in between. The CDR3 covers 10 residues. The CDR3: CASLEAQLFF. DNA for the CDR3: TGTGCCTCGTTGGAGGCACAACTCTTCTTT.